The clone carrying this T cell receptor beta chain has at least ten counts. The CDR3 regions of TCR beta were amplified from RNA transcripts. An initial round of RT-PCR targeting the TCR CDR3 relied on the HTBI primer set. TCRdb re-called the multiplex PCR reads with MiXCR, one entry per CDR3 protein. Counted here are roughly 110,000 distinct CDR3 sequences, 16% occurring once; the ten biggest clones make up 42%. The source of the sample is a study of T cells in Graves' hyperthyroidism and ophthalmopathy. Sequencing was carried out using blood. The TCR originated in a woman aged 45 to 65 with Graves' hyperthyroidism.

The DNA for the CDR3 is TGTGCTAGTGGTTTGCCCGGGACTAGCGGGGGATACAATGAGCAGTTCTTC. Protein: CASGLPGTSGGYNEQFF. The chain carries TRBV12-5 and TRBJ2-1, with TRBD2 identical over 14 bases. Trimming took 2 bases from V and 4 from J; bases not matched to a gene: 4. The CDR3 consists of 17 residues. Germline V CDR1 and CDR2: LGHNT, FRNRAP.